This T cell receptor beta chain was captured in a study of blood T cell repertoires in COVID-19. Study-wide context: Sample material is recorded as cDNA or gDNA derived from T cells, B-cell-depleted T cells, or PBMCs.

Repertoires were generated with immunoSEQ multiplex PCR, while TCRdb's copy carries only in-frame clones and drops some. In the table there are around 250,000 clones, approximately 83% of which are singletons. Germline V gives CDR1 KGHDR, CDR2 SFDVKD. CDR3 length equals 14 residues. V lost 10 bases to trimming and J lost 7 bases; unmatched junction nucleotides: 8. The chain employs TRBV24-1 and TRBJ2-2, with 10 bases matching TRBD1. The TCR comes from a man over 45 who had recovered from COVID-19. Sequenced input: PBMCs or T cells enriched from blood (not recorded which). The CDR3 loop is CATSGTGALGELFF. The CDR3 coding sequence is TGTGCCACTAGCGGGACAGGGGCCCTCGGGGAGCTGTTTTTT.